The 9 T cell receptor beta chains in this list originate from one sample, sequenced in a study of T cells in Graves' hyperthyroidism and ophthalmopathy. TCR beta CDR3 sequences were amplified from RNA transcripts. The study used the HTBI primer set for a first-round RT-PCR of the TCR CDR3. MiXCR was run by TCRdb on the multiplex PCR reads, yielding one entry per CDR3 protein. The sample lists nearly 600,000 distinct CDR3 sequences, 14% occurring once. Sequencing used blood. The origin of the receptors is a young woman with Graves' ophthalmopathy.

V usage is TRBV29-1 and J usage is TRBJ2-2; TRBD1 matches 8 bases. This CDR3 has 12 residues. V shed 6 bases and J 6 bases; nucleotides not matched to a gene: 3. Looked up from germline, CDR1 is SQVTM and CDR2 is ANQGSEA. The CDR3 region is CSVGRGPGELFF. The CDR3 DNA is TGCAGCGTCGGCAGGGGGCCCGGGGAGCTGTTTTTT.

To note about this clonotype: A read error may produce the germline difference seen at one junction end. J is TRBJ1-4 and V is TRBV11-1; D ambiguous. CDR3 size: 15 residues. The germline gives CDR1 SGHAT, CDR2 FQDESV (reference sequence). CDR3 loop: CASSSDGSRVEKLVF. The CDR3 coding sequence is TGTGCCAGCAGCTCCGATGGGAGTCGAGTTGAAAAACTGGTTTTT.

This clonotype was counted ten times or more. This sequence joins TRBV12-3 or TRBV12-4 and TRBJ2-5; D is perhaps TRBD2 (5 bases). The CDR3 has 16 residues. The V and J ends lost 5 bases and 4 bases respectively, with 20 bases between them. CDR3 loop: CASSPPPLSDSETQYF. In DNA form, the CDR3 reads TGTGCCAGCAGTCCCCCACCCCTTAGCGACTCAGAGACCCAGTACTTC.

This clonotype has only a few counts. It may be a read error: a sequence one base away is much more abundant. V and J are TRBV12-3 or TRBV12-4 and TRBJ2-1; 11 bases map to TRBD1. Trimming cost V 4 bases and J 12 bases; bases outside gene matches: 11. This CDR3 is 15 amino acids long. CDR3 sequence: CASSSGQGALNGQFF. The CDR3 DNA sequence: TGTGCCAGCAGTTCTGGACAGGGGGCGCTCAACGGGCAGTTCTTC.

This clonotype was detected a few times. This chain links TRBV6-6 with TRBJ1-4; no clear D. The germline V and J ends were trimmed by 2 bases and 3 bases, with 7 bases remaining between them. Germline loops: CDR1 MNHNY, CDR2 SVGAGI (reference sequence). This CDR3 comprises 14 residues. The CDR3 spells CASSYGRSNEKLFF. In DNA, the CDR3 is TGTGCCAGCAGTTACGGCAGGTCTAATGAAAAACTGTTTTTT.

This clonotype was seen repeatedly, ten times or more. The chain couples TRBV6-1 to TRBJ1-2; a possible D gene is TRBD1 (5 bases). Trimming left V 8 bases short and J 2 bases short, with 12 bases between. The CDR3 covers 13 residues. Germline loops: CDR1 MNHNS, CDR2 SASEGT. The CDR3 DNA sequence: TGTGCCAGCGCGGGGGATACGAACTATGGCTACACCTTC. Protein product: CASAGDTNYGYTF.

V is TRBV24-1 and J is TRBJ2-2; TRBD2 matches at 16 bases. In germline, CDR1 is KGHDR, CDR2 SFDVKD. V lost 2 bases and J lost 4; bases outside the gene matches: 6. The CDR3 is made up of 19 amino acids. The CDR3 DNA reads as TGTGCCACCAGTGATTCGGGACTAGCGGGAGGGCCGGGCACCGGGGAGCTGTTTTTT. It codes for CATSDSGLAGGPGTGELFF.

This clonotype occurred many times. The chain recombines TRBV7-3 with TRBJ1-1; TRBD1 matches 7 bases. CDR3 length equals 18 residues. The germline V gene encodes CDR1 SGHTA and CDR2 FQGTGA. V was clipped by 5 bases and J by 1 base; unmatched bases: 16. CDR3 sequence reads: CASSPRPITGEANTEAFF. The CDR3 coding sequence is TGTGCCAGCAGCCCCCGACCAATCACAGGGGAGGCGAACACTGAAGCTTTCTTT.

This clonotype was counted a few times. Possible read error: a much larger clone is one base away. This chain joins TRBV20-1 and TRBJ2-3; 15 bases line up with TRBD2. The V segment lost 6 bases and the J segment 4 bases; nucleotides outside the gene matches: 5. Per the germline V gene, CDR1 is DFQATT and CDR2 is SNEGSKA (reference sequence). There are 15 residues in the CDR3. CDR3 sequence reads: CSALRTSGGADTQYF. The DNA for the CDR3 is TGCAGTGCACTTAGGACTAGCGGGGGGGCAGATACGCAGTATTTT.